The clone carrying this T cell receptor (beta chain) was observed a handful of times. The germline V gene encodes CDR1 SGHRS and CDR2 YFSETQ. V lost 0 bases and J lost 4; bases outside the gene matches: 5. There are 17 residues in the CDR3. This record belongs to a study of blood T cell repertoires in COVID-19. Data came from immunoSEQ multiplex PCR; TCRdb stores just in-frame clones and leaves some out. This table has 110,000 or so clones, approximately 90% appearing once. The sample consisted of peripheral blood. The chain joins TRBV5-1 to TRBJ2-3; TRBD2 aligns across 13 bases. The TCR was taken from a human donor with acute or convalescent COVID-19. The donor label of this sample is uncertain. CDR3 region: CASSLATSGGAADTQYF. DNA of the CDR3: TGCGCCAGCAGCTTGGCTACTAGCGGGGGGGCCGCAGATACGCAGTATTTT.